Below are 26 T cell receptor beta chains sequenced from a single sample in a study of blood T cell repertoires in COVID-19. Generated by immunoSEQ multiplex PCR, the TCRdb table keeps only in-frame clones and is missing some. The sample consists of 250,000 to 300,000 clones, roughly 88% of them appearing once. The material sequenced was peripheral blood. The receptor source for this set is a woman between 70 and 85 years old with acute or convalescent COVID-19.

This chain uses TRBV7-3 with TRBJ2-1, with 7 bases aligning to TRBD1. This CDR3 is 13 amino acids long. Germline V gene data show CDR1 as SGHTA and CDR2 as FQGTGA. The V and J ends lost 5 bases and 4 bases, in that order; junction bases with no gene match: 2. CDR3 region: CASSPDRYNEQFF. The CDR3 region has the DNA TGTGCCAGCAGCCCGGACAGGTACAATGAGCAGTTCTTC.

The chain recombines TRBV30 with TRBJ2-3; 13 nucleotides agree with TRBD2. There are 14 residues in the CDR3. Looked up from germline, CDR1 is GTSNPN and CDR2 is SVGIG (reference sequence). DNA for the CDR3: TGTGGGACTAGCGGGGGCCTAAGCACAGATACGCAGTATTTT. Amino acid sequence: CGTSGGLSTDTQYF.

This clone has only one observation. The gene calls are TRBV2 and TRBJ2-5; TRBD2 is a possible D gene (5 bases). CDR3 length: 13 residues. Germline lookup yields CDR1 SNHLY and CDR2 FYNNEI. Trimming pared 1 base from V and 5 bases from J, leaving 8 bases between. CDR3 residues: CASSEERRETQYF. Here the CDR3 DNA reads TGTGCCAGCAGTGAAGAGCGGCGGGAGACCCAGTACTTC.

This chain links TRBV6-5 with TRBJ1-5; D is ambiguous. Per the germline V gene, CDR1 is MNHEY and CDR2 is SVGAGI. There are 13 residues in the CDR3. Between the trimmed V and J ends, which lost 6 bases and 8 bases, there was a span of 14 bases. The CDR3 DNA reads TGTGCCAGCAGCCTAAACGTGAGGAAGCCCCAGCATTTT. Its protein product is CASSLNVRKPQHF.

The rearrangement uses TRBV11-2 and TRBJ2-3; no firm D call. The CDR3 spans 13 residues. Trimming cost V 3 bases and J 4 bases, with 8 bases left between them. Germline V lookup: CDR1 SGHAT, CDR2 FQNNGV. This CDR3 reads CASSFPSADTQYF. The DNA of the CDR3 is TGTGCCAGCAGCTTCCCCTCGGCAGATACGCAGTATTTT.

V is TRBV5-1 and J is TRBJ2-5, with no clear D. Germline CDR1 and CDR2: SGHRS and YFSETQ. The CDR3 has 15 residues. V gave up 0 bases and J gave up 5 bases, with 14 bases separating them. CDR3 DNA: TGCGCCAGCAGCTTGGGGCACGTGGGCGCGGAGACCCAGTACTTC. Translation gives CASSLGHVGAETQYF.

This chain uses TRBV19 with TRBJ1-5; D unclear. The CDR3 length is 15 residues. The V end lost 3 bases, the J end lost 2 bases, and 11 bases lay between the germline ends. CDR1 is LNHDA and CDR2 is SQIVND in the germline V gene (reference sequence). In DNA form, the CDR3 reads TGTGCCAGTAGTATGGGAGGGTTTGGCAATCAGCCCCAGCATTTT. It encodes CASSMGGFGNQPQHF.

This clone was counted only a few times. Other DNA sequences of this sample code for an identical CDR3. This chain links TRBV5-5 with TRBJ2-3; no definite D call. From germline, CDR1 is SGHKS and CDR2 YYEKEE (reference sequence). This CDR3 is 12 amino acids long. The ends were cut back, 1 base at V and 6 bases at J, with 6 bases in the middle. The CDR3 sequence: CASSLNSDTQYF. The CDR3 nucleotides are TGTGCCAGCAGCTTGAATTCGGATACGCAGTATTTT.

The chain is built from TRBV18 and TRBJ1-2, with TRBD1 as a possible D gene (6 bases). Germline V gene sequence: CDR1 KGHSH, CDR2 LQKENI. The CDR3 loop spans 14 amino acids. The V and J ends lost 6 bases and 5 bases respectively, with 16 bases between them. The CDR3 spells CASSPGARGYGYTF. The CDR3 DNA is TGTGCCAGCTCTCCAGGGGCCCGCGGTTATGGCTACACCTTC.

V gene TRBV7-2 combines with J gene TRBJ1-1; TRBD1 is a possible D gene (5 bases). This CDR3 is 14 amino acids long. Germline loops: CDR1 SGHTA, CDR2 FQGNSA. V lost 5 bases and J lost 1, with 11 bases in between. CDR3 amino acids: CASSQRGGNTEAFF. The CDR3 DNA is TGTGCCAGCAGCCAACGGGGGGGGAACACTGAAGCTTTCTTT.

The J gene is TRBJ1-5, the V gene TRBV3-1 (or the pseudogene TRBV3-2); TRBD1 aligns across 7 bases. This CDR3 contains 14 residues. Trimming cost V 4 bases and J 2 bases; bases outside gene matches: 2. Germline CDR1 LGHDT, CDR2 YNNKEL (reference sequence). Here the CDR3 DNA reads TGTGCCAGCAGCCTGGGGACAGGCAATCAGCCCCAGCATTTT. Translating it yields CASSLGTGNQPQHF.

The V gene is TRBV2, the J gene TRBJ2-7, with D hard to call. Germline V gene data show CDR1 as SNHLY and CDR2 as FYNNEI. Trimming removed 8 bases from V and 2 bases from J, with 16 bases in between. The CDR3 covers 14 residues. CDR3 residues: CASSPYKRPYEQYF. CDR3 DNA sequence: TGTGCCAGCTCTCCCTACAAGAGGCCCTACGAGCAGTACTTC.

The chain links TRBV18 to TRBJ2-3, with a weak D call TRBD1 (8 bases). There are 17 residues in the CDR3. Trimming removed 0 bases from V and 1 base from J, with 14 bases in between. Germline CDR1 and CDR2: KGHSH and LQKENI. The CDR3 here is CASSPPQGAGGTDTQYF. For the CDR3, the DNA is TGTGCCAGCTCACCACCCCAGGGGGCGGGGGGCACAGATACGCAGTATTTT. The whole variable domain, filled in from reference TRBV18 and TRBJ2-3, reads NAGVMQNPRHLVRRRGQEARLRCSPMKGHSHVYWYRQLPEEGLKFMVYLQKENIIDESGMPKERFSAEFPKEGPSILRIQQVVRGDSAAYFCASSPPQGAGGTDTQYFGPGTRLTVL.

The table lists this clone with a few counts. V usage is TRBV5-6 and J usage is TRBJ1-1; possibly TRBD1 for D (6 bases). The germline V and J ends were trimmed by 4 bases and 10 bases, with 20 bases remaining between them. Germline V gene data show CDR1 as SGHDT and CDR2 as YYEEEE. This CDR3 has 14 residues. This chain's CDR3 is CASSLGDRSGRAFF. CDR3 in DNA: TGTGCCAGCAGCCTAGGAGACAGGTCGGGGAGAGCTTTCTTT.

This chain uses TRBV4-1 with TRBJ2-2; D gene uncertain. CDR3 size: 14 residues. V gave up 0 bases and J gave up 8 bases, with 10 bases separating them. Germline loops: CDR1 MGHRA, CDR2 YSYEKL. CDR3 sequence: CASSQDPFSGELFF. The CDR3 DNA reads TGCGCCAGCAGCCAAGATCCTTTTTCGGGGGAGCTGTTTTTT.

The chain recombines TRBV5-1 with TRBJ2-3; 9 nucleotides line up with TRBD1. This CDR3 spans 14 amino acids. V dropped 4 bases and J dropped 2; count of bases not matched to a gene: 2. Germline lookup yields CDR1 SGHRS and CDR2 YFSETQ. The CDR3, as DNA: TGCGCCAGCAGCGGGACAGGGATCACAGATACGCAGTATTTT. This encodes CASSGTGITDTQYF. The entire variable domain, with the rest obtained from reference TRBV5-1 and TRBJ2-3, is as follows: KAGVTQTPRYLIKTRGQQVTLSCSPISGHRSVSWYQQTPGQGLQFLFEYFSETQRNKGNFPGRFSGRQFSNSRSEMNVSTLELGDSALYLCASSGTGITDTQYFGPGTRLTVL.

The chain employs TRBV11-1 and TRBJ1-1; D is ambiguous. CDR1 and CDR2 (germline): SGHAT, FQDESV (reference sequence). The CDR3 sequence is 15 residues long. V lost 7 bases and J lost 7, with 22 bases in between. The CDR3 DNA is TGTGCCAGCACCTCCGGGAAGGTATGGGATGGTGAAGCTTTCTTT. This encodes CASTSGKVWDGEAFF.

The chain couples TRBV12-3 or TRBV12-4 to TRBJ2-1; possible D gene TRBD2, 7 bases. V lost 9 bases to trimming and J lost 8 bases, with 14 bases between them. The CDR3 loop spans 12 amino acids. CDR3 protein: CASRGAGDEQFF. The CDR3 bases are TGTGCCAGTCGGGGGGCAGGGGATGAGCAGTTCTTC.

V is TRBV2 and J is TRBJ2-7; 7 nucleotides line up with TRBD1. Germline CDR1 SNHLY, CDR2 FYNNEI. The length of the CDR3 is 13 residues. V shed 7 bases, J shed 0 bases, and the junction held 3 bases outside the gene matches. The CDR3: CASNRGSSYEQYF. For the CDR3, the DNA is TGTGCCAGCAACAGGGGTAGCTCCTACGAGCAGTACTTC.

This chain joins TRBV2 and TRBJ2-3; D possibly corresponds to TRBD2 (6 bases). The CDR3 sequence is 12 residues long. The V end lost 8 bases, the J end lost 7 bases, and 13 bases lay between the germline ends. The germline gives CDR1 SNHLY, CDR2 FYNNEI. The CDR3 loop reads CASRPGGHTQYF. The CDR3 DNA reads as TGTGCCAGCCGCCCCGGGGGACATACGCAGTATTTT.

The rearrangement joins TRBV11-2 to TRBJ2-1; maybe TRBD1 (5 bases). Trimming cost V 0 bases and J 6 bases, with 12 bases left between them. This CDR3 comprises 15 residues. Germline V gene data show CDR1 as SGHAT and CDR2 as FQNNGV. The CDR3 sequence: CASSLDNRLLNEQFF. In DNA, the CDR3 is TGTGCCAGCAGCTTAGATAACAGGCTCCTCAATGAGCAGTTCTTC.

The chain employs TRBV5-1 and TRBJ2-3, with D possibly TRBD1 on 5 matching bases. This CDR3 region has 15 residues. Germline CDR1 and CDR2: SGHRS and YFSETQ. Deletions cut 1 base from V and 4 bases from J, with 13 bases between. CDR3 in DNA: TGCGCCAGCAGCTTGAGCCGTGACAGACCAGATACGCAGTATTTT. This sequence encodes CASSLSRDRPDTQYF.

The chain couples TRBV3-1 (or the pseudogene TRBV3-2) to TRBJ1-5, with D perhaps matching TRBD1 (5 bases). The CDR3 runs to 15 residues. Germline CDR1 LGHDT, CDR2 YNNKEL (reference sequence). Trimming stripped 0 bases from V and 6 bases from J, with 12 bases between. CDR3 DNA sequence: TGTGCCAGCAGCCAAGATCGGGGGTCCGTTCAGCCCCAGCATTTT. Protein product: CASSQDRGSVQPQHF.

This clone was recorded a few times. The CDR3 DNA reads TGTGCCAGCACCTCCCTTGCGGCGAGCTCCTACGAGCAGTACTTC. As protein: CASTSLAASSYEQYF. The chain combines TRBV5-6 with TRBJ2-7; D gene ambiguous. The V and J ends lost 6 bases and 0 bases respectively, with 16 bases between them. In germline, CDR1 is SGHDT, CDR2 YYEEEE. This CDR3 region has 15 residues.

The chain carries TRBV12-3 or TRBV12-4 and TRBJ1-4; D remains ambiguous. The CDR3 loop spans 13 amino acids. V lost 3 bases and J lost 4, with 6 bases in between. The CDR3 DNA reads as TGTGCCAGCAGTTTTAGCAGTAATGAAAAACTGTTTTTT. It specifies CASSFSSNEKLFF.

This rearrangement joins TRBV4-1 to TRBJ2-3; possible D gene TRBD2, 5 bases. The CDR3 has 14 amino acids. The V end lost 8 bases, the J end lost 4 bases, and 16 bases lay between the germline ends. The germline V gene has CDR1 MGHRA and CDR2 YSYEKL. CDR3 nucleotide sequence: TGCGCCAGCGCGCCTAGAGGGATCCCAGATACGCAGTATTTT. Encoded protein: CASAPRGIPDTQYF.